Following are 20 T cell receptor beta chains from one sample sequenced in a study of CD8 T cells in Susac syndrome (dated by TCRdb to the late 2010s). Library preparation was by the immunoSEQ multiplex PCR assay. RNA was extracted with the RNeasy kit and 0.5 to 1 ug was reverse transcribed using random hexamers. The public reads were reanalyzed by TCRdb: fastp trimming at Q25, MiXCR alignment, in-frame beta chains only. Rows merge per CDR3 protein into single entries with the most common DNA and genes. The sample contains about 80,000 distinct CDR3 sequences, 90% to 95% of them found a single time. Of the sample, about 0.27% is held by the ten largest clones. The specimen was CD8+ T cells from PBMCs. The receptors stem from a human donor in good health.

The chain combines TRBV7-9 with TRBJ2-7; no firm D call. The ends were cut back, 6 bases at V and 1 base at J, with 10 bases in the middle. The CDR3 runs to 13 residues. CDR1 is SEHNR and CDR2 is FQNEAQ in the germline V gene (reference sequence). The CDR3 is CASRPGLSYEQYF. In DNA form, the CDR3 reads TGTGCCAGCAGGCCCGGCTTATCCTACGAGCAGTACTTC.

The chain has TRBV24-1 and TRBJ2-7; 8 nucleotides match TRBD2. V was clipped by 4 bases and J by 0 bases; unmatched bases: 10. CDR1 is KGHDR, CDR2 SFDVKD, per germline. The CDR3 spans 17 residues. The chain's CDR3 is CATSEVGLALSSYEQYF. CDR3 nucleotides: TGTGCCACCAGTGAAGTCGGACTAGCCCTGAGCTCCTACGAGCAGTACTTC.

The chain joins TRBV29-1 to TRBJ2-1; D may be TRBD1 (7 bases). The length of the CDR3 is 15 residues. Germline CDR1 and CDR2: SQVTM and ANQGSEA. V lost 0 bases, J lost 8 bases, and 17 bases lay in between. Written as DNA, the CDR3 is TGCAGCGTTGAAGAGAGGGGGCGGGGAAAGGATGAGCAGTTCTTC. Amino acids: CSVEERGRGKDEQFF.

The chain uses TRBV12-3 or TRBV12-4 and TRBJ2-1; D is unresolved. This CDR3 is built from 12 residues. The V gene lost 3 bases and the J gene lost 9 bases, with 9 bases spanning the gap. The CDR3 DNA reads as TGTGCCAGCAGTTTGGTCCCGAGTGAGCAGTTCTTC. Translating gives CASSLVPSEQFF.

The chain uses TRBV12-3 or TRBV12-4 and TRBJ2-2; D remains unclear. The CDR3 is 10 amino acids. The germline V and J ends were trimmed by 9 bases and 7 bases, with 6 bases remaining between them. CDR3 in amino acids: CASYLGELFF. CDR3 nucleotide sequence: TGTGCCAGTTACCTCGGGGAGCTGTTTTTT.

This chain links TRBV20-1 with TRBJ2-5; 11 bases are a match to TRBD2. V shed 4 bases, J shed 5 bases, and the junction held 15 bases outside the gene matches. The CDR3 has 17 amino acids. Germline lookup yields CDR1 DFQATT and CDR2 SNEGSKA (reference sequence). As DNA, the CDR3 is TGCAGTGCTACCGAGTGGACTAGCGGGTCCCTTCAGGAGACCCAGTACTTC. Translating gives CSATEWTSGSLQETQYF.

V gene TRBV27 combines with J gene TRBJ2-5, with TRBD2 matching 10 bases. Losses at the gene ends were 6 bases for V and 2 bases for J; bases not matched to a gene: 6. The CDR3 loop spans 15 amino acids. Germline V gives CDR1 MNHEY, CDR2 SMNVEV (reference sequence). The CDR3 nucleotides read TGTGCCAGCAGAGTGGCTAGCGGGGGACAAGAGACCCAGTACTTC. Protein product: CASRVASGGQETQYF.

The rearrangement uses TRBV7-9 and TRBJ2-3, with TRBD2 identical over 8 bases. Germline CDR1 is SEHNR and CDR2 is FQNEAQ (reference sequence). There are 17 residues in the CDR3. V gave up 4 bases and J gave up 4 bases; unmatched junction bases: 13. The CDR3 reads CASSYPGTRGSADTQYF. In nucleotides, the CDR3 is TGTGCCAGCAGCTACCCCGGGACTAGAGGCTCCGCAGATACGCAGTATTTT.

This chain joins TRBV12-3 or TRBV12-4 and TRBJ2-2; D unresolved. This CDR3 is built from 11 residues. Between the trimmed V and J ends, which lost 3 bases and 6 bases, there was a span of 2 bases. This CDR3 reads CASSFSGELFF. CDR3 nucleotide sequence: TGTGCCAGCAGTTTTTCCGGGGAGCTGTTTTTT.

The chain recombines TRBV9 with TRBJ1-3, with TRBD1 identical over 7 bases. This CDR3 has 15 residues. The junction had 5 bases not matched to a gene; V was cut back by 3 bases and J by 2 bases. CDR1 is SGDLS and CDR2 is YYNGEE in the germline V gene. The CDR3 DNA is TGTGCCAGCAGCGACACCGGGACAGCTGGAAACACCATATATTTT. Translating it yields CASSDTGTAGNTIYF.

The V and J genes are TRBV27 and TRBJ2-7, with 7 bases lining up with TRBD1. After removal of 2 bases from V and 7 bases from J, the junction contained 8 bases not matched to a gene. Germline V gives CDR1 MNHEY, CDR2 SMNVEV (reference sequence). The CDR3 sequence is 14 residues long. The CDR3 reads CASSLRPRQGEQYF. The CDR3 DNA follows: TGTGCCAGCAGTTTACGGCCGCGACAGGGAGAGCAGTACTTC.

The rearrangement links TRBV6-2 or TRBV6-3 to TRBJ2-7; 7 bases are a match to TRBD2. The CDR3 is made up of 14 amino acids. The germline V gene encodes CDR1 MNHEY and CDR2 SVGEGT. The J segment lost 2 bases and the V segment lost 4 bases, leaving 5 bases of the junction unmatched. For the CDR3, the DNA is TGTGCCAGCAGTTCATCTGCGGGAGCCTACGAGCAGTACGTC. Translating gives CASSSSAGAYEQYV.

This chain links TRBV9 with TRBJ2-2; 10 positions agree with TRBD1. CDR1 and CDR2 (germline): SGDLS, YYNGEE. The CDR3 contains 15 residues. V shed 3 bases and J 7 bases; nucleotides not matched to a gene: 6. DNA of the CDR3: TGTGCCAGCAGCGCCGGTGGGACAGGGGACGGGGAGCTGTTTTTT. Its protein product is CASSAGGTGDGELFF.

The gene calls are TRBV6-2 or TRBV6-3 and TRBJ2-5; tentatively, D is TRBD2 (6 bases). CDR3 length: 14 amino acids. Trimming removed 7 bases from V and 6 bases from J, with 18 bases in between. Germline values: CDR1 MNHEY, CDR2 SVGEGT. CDR3 amino acids: CASTTGAGLKTQYF. CDR3 bases: TGTGCCAGCACCACCGGGGCGGGATTGAAGACCCAGTACTTC.

This rearrangement joins TRBV6-5 to TRBJ2-4; weak D call: TRBD2 (5 bases). V was cut by 2 bases and J by 1 base, with 15 bases left in between. Germline values: CDR1 MNHEY, CDR2 SVGAGI. This CDR3 comprises 17 residues. The CDR3 loop reads CASSYPGLSGAKNIQYF. The CDR3 DNA reads TGTGCCAGCAGTTACCCCGGACTCTCCGGGGCCAAAAACATTCAGTACTTC.

The CDR3 region is CAWSGKQGFSNQPQHF. CDR3 DNA sequence: TGTGCCTGGAGTGGAAAACAGGGTTTCAGCAATCAGCCCCAGCATTTT. The rearrangement joins TRBV30 to TRBJ1-5; D is possibly TRBD1 (6 bases). Germline CDR1 reads GTSNPN; CDR2 reads SVGIG (reference sequence). This CDR3 has 16 residues. Trimming shortened V by 1 base and J by 1 base, and 14 bases separated the two germline ends.

The chain recombines TRBV12-3 or TRBV12-4 with TRBJ2-6; D may be TRBD1 (6 bases). The CDR3 runs to 18 residues. Deletions cut 3 bases from V and 2 bases from J, with 17 bases between. In DNA form, the CDR3 reads TGTGCCAGCAGTTTCTCTGGGGCAGGGGACGCTGGGGCCAACGTCCTGACTTTC. The encoded protein is CASSFSGAGDAGANVLTF.

The gene calls are TRBV5-4 and TRBJ2-1, with TRBD2 matching 7 bases. The CDR3 consists of 15 residues. Germline V gives CDR1 SGHNT, CDR2 YYREEE (reference sequence). With V trimmed by 2 bases and J by 5 bases, 7 bases remained unmatched. The CDR3 protein is CASSFLRETHNEQFF. DNA for the CDR3: TGTGCCAGCAGCTTTCTGCGGGAGACCCACAATGAGCAGTTCTTC.

The chain employs TRBV24-1 and TRBJ2-1, with a tentative D call TRBD1 (6 bases). The CDR3 has 16 amino acids. The V end lost 0 bases, the J end lost 1 base, and 9 bases lay between the germline ends. The germline CDR1 and CDR2 sequences are KGHDR and SFDVKD. The CDR3 bases are TGTGCCACCAGTGATTTGCAAGGACAGTCCTACAATGAGCAGTTCTTC. This encodes CATSDLQGQSYNEQFF.

The chain has TRBV9 and TRBJ2-1; 8 bases fit TRBD2. CDR3 size: 17 residues. Per germline, CDR1 SGDLS and CDR2 YYNGEE. After removal of 3 bases from V and 4 bases from J, the junction contained 12 bases not matched to a gene. The CDR3 here is CASSDTSGGGYYNEQFF. CDR3 nucleotides: TGTGCCAGCAGCGACACTAGCGGAGGGGGATATTACAATGAGCAGTTCTTC.